The T cell receptor (beta chain) under discussion was sequenced for a study of neurological immune-mediated disorders. The study built unsorted libraries from 2 million PBMCs kept at -80 C. Overall study findings and caveats: Whereas HTLV-1-associated myelopathy showed the most TCR clonal expansion, multiple sclerosis showed the least, with levels below those of healthy controls. Private repertoires in all groups were suggested, as expanded clones shared no CDR3 amino acid sequences across subjects.

It was by 5'RACE with 10-nucleotide random UMIs that the cDNA was made. TCRdb passed the 5' RACE reads through MiXCR, listing each CDR3 protein once. The table records fewer than 20,000 distinct CDR3 sequences, roughly 15% of them present only once. This clonotype was observed many times. What it recognizes is unknown. The V gene's germline CDR1 is DFQATT and CDR2 SNEGSKA (reference sequence). There are 14 residues in the CDR3. The V gene lost 1 base and the J gene lost 8 bases, with 15 bases spanning the gap. The specimen was PBMCs. V and J are TRBV20-1 and TRBJ2-4, with D possibly matching TRBD2 (5 bases). The receptor was isolated from a man aged 60-69 years with HTLV-1-associated myelopathy (HAM/TSP). The CDR3, as DNA: TGCAGTGCTAGAGCCCTAACGTCCGGGGACATTCAGTACTTC. Translated, it gives CSARALTSGDIQYF.